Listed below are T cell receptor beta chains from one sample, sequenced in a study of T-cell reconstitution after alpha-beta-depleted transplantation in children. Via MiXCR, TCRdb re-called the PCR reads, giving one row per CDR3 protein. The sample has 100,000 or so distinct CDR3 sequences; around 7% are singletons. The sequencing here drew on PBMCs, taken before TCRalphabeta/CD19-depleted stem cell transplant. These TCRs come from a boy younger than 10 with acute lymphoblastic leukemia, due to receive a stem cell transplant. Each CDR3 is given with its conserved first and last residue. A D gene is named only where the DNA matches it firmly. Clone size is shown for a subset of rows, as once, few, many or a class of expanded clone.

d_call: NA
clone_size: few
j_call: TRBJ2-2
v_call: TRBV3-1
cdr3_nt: TGTGCCAGCAGCCAAGTTTCCGGGACCGGGGAGCTGTTTTTT
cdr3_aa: CASSQVSGTGELFF

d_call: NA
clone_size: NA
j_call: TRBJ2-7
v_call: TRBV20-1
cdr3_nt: TGCAGTGCTAAATCTACTAGCATTTACGAGCAGTACTTC
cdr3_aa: CSAKSTSIYEQYF

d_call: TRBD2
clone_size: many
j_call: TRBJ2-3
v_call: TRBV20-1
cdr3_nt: TGCAGTGCTAGAGAGGGCGGGGGGCTCACAGATACGCAGTATTTT
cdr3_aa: CSAREGGGLTDTQYF

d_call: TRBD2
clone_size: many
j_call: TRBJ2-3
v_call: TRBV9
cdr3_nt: TGTGCCAGCAGCGTGAAGAAGGCGGGGGGGCAGTATTTT
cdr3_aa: CASSVKKAGGQYF

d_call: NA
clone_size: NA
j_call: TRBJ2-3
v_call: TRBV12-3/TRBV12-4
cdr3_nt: TGTGCCAGCAGTACCGGCGATCGTGACATGGATACGCAGTATTTT
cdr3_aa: CASSTGDRDMDTQYF

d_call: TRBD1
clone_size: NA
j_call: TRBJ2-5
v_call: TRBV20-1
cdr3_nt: TGCAGTGCTTCTAGGGGACAGGGGCGAGAGACCCAGTACTTC
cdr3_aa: CSASRGQGRETQYF

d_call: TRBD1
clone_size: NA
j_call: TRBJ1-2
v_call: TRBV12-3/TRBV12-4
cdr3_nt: TGTGCCAGCAGTTTAGGACAGGGGCGTGCTTCCTACACCTTC
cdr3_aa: CASSLGQGRASYTF

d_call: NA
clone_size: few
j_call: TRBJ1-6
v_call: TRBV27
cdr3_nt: TGTGCCAGCAGTTTCACAAATTCACCCCTCCACTTT
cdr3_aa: CASSFTNSPLHF

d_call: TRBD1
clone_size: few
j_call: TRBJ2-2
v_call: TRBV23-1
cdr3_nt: TGCGCCAGCAGTCAGCCCGACAGGGGATGTGCCGGGGAGCTGTTTTTT
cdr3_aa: CASSQPDRGCAGELFF

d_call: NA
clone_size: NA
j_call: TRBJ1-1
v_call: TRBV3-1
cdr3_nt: TGTGCCAGCAGCCTAGGCCTGACTCCGGGAGGGACTGAAGCTTTCTTT
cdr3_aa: CASSLGLTPGGTEAFF

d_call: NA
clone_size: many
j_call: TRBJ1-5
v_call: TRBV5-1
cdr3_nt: TGCGCCAGCAGCTTGGCTGGACGGGAAGGTCAGCCCCAGCATTTT
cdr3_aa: CASSLAGREGQPQHF

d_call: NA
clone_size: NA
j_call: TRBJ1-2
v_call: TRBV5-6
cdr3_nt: TGTGCCAGCAGCGACGACAGCATATATGGCTACACCTTC
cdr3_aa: CASSDDSIYGYTF

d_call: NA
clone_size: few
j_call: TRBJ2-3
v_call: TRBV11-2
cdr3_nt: TGTGCCAGCAGCCTGGGGGGGGCGCCTCCCACAGATACGCAGTATTTT
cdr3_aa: CASSLGGAPPTDTQYF

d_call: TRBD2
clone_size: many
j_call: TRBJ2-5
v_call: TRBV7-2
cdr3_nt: TGTGCCAGCAGCTTATGGGCCGGGGGGTTACAAGAGACCCAGTACTTC
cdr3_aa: CASSLWAGGLQETQYF

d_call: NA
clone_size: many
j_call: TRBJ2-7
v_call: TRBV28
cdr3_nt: TGTGCCAGCAGTATCCGACCCAACGAGCAGTACTTC
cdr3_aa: CASSIRPNEQYF

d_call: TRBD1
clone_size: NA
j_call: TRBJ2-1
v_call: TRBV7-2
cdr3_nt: TGCGCCAGCAGCAAAATGGGACAGGGGAAACTGGGGAATGAGCAGTTCTTC
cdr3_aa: CASSKMGQGKLGNEQFF

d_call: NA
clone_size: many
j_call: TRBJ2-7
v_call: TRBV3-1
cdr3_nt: TGTGCCAGCAGCCCTCAGCCCATCCAGTCCTACGAGCAGTACTTC
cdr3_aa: CASSPQPIQSYEQYF

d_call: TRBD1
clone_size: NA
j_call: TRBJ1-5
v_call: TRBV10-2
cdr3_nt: TGCGCCAGCAGTGTGGGGACAGGGGGCAGTCAGCCCCAGCATTTT
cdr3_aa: CASSVGTGGSQPQHF